Each of the 4 T cell receptor beta chains below was sequenced from the same sample in a study of radiation and T cells in renal cell carcinoma. Using immunoSEQ multiplex PCR, the repertoire was profiled, and TCRdb retains in-frame clones only, with some absent. This sample has about 130,000 clones, with 75% to 85% found just once. The time point denotes: blood 2 weeks post-SBRT. Treatment denoted: 15 Gy SBRT to primary tumor, nephrectomy 4 weeks later. The sample was blood, taken from a patient whose treatment included radiotherapy and nephrectomy. The receptors were gathered from a woman aged 60-70 years with renal cell carcinoma.

The gene calls are TRBV28 and TRBJ2-5; D gene unclear. This CDR3 region has 12 residues. V lost 3 bases and J lost 1, with 3 bases in between. The germline gives CDR1 MDHEN, CDR2 SYDVKM. CDR3 coding DNA: TGTGCCAGCAGTTTCAGCCAAGAGACCCAGTACTTC. It translates to CASSFSQETQYF.

The genes are TRBV5-4 and TRBJ1-1, with 7 nucleotides matching TRBD1. This CDR3 region has 14 residues. Germline V gene sequence: CDR1 SGHNT, CDR2 YYREEE (reference sequence). V lost 5 bases to trimming and J lost 4 bases; unmatched junction nucleotides: 8. CDR3 nucleotide sequence: TGTGCCAGCAGTTCCGTTCCAGGGGGCACTGAAGCTTTCTTT. It yields the protein CASSSVPGGTEAFF.

This clone was recorded a few times. V is TRBV2 and J is TRBJ1-6; 7 bases are a match to TRBD1. The trim removed 8 bases at V and 9 bases at J, leaving 10 bases unmatched. The CDR3 spans 14 residues. The germline V gene has CDR1 SNHLY and CDR2 FYNNEI. The CDR3 bases are TGTGCCAGCTCCTTCCGGGACAGCCGTTCACCCCTCCACTTT. This translates into CASSFRDSRSPLHF. The full variable domain, its missing parts supplied by reference TRBV2 and TRBJ1-6, is EPEVTQTPSHQVTQMGQEVILRCVPISNHLYFYWYRQILGQKVEFLVSFYNNEISEKSEIFDDQFSVERPDGSNFTLKIRSTKLEDSAMYFCASSFRDSRSPLHFGNGTRLTVT.

This rearrangement joins TRBV5-1 to TRBJ1-2; no clear D gene. Germline V lookup: CDR1 SGHRS, CDR2 YFSETQ. The CDR3 is made up of 15 amino acids. V was trimmed by 0 bases and J by 0 bases, leaving 9 bases between them. DNA of the CDR3: TGCGCCAGCAGCTTGGCAGTAAAAGCTAACTATGGCTACACCTTC. Translating gives CASSLAVKANYGYTF.